This T cell receptor beta chain was sequenced for a study of T cells in Graves' hyperthyroidism and ophthalmopathy. TCR beta CDR3 regions were amplified from RNA. Using the HTBI primer set, a first-round RT-PCR was run on the TCR CDR3. TCRdb independently ran MiXCR on the multiplex PCR reads; one entry per CDR3 protein. The table has approximately 640,000 distinct CDR3 sequences, approximately 42% seen once. Between the trimmed V and J ends, which lost 5 bases and 2 bases, there was a span of 16 bases. Germline assignment: CDR1 DFQATT and CDR2 SNEGSKA (reference sequence). This CDR3 comprises 14 residues. In its sample, this clonotype was seen a few times.

V is TRBV20-1 and J is TRBJ2-7; D perhaps matches TRBD1 (6 bases). Sequencing input: peripheral blood or thyroid tissue (not recorded which). The source is an adult man with Graves' disease, either hyperthyroidism or ophthalmopathy (not recorded which). CDR3 bases: TGCAGTGCTCGTCCCTACAGGGAAACCTACGAGCAGTACTTC. This encodes CSARPYRETYEQYF.